The 10 T cell receptor beta chains below come from one sample, sequenced in a study of cytomegalovirus exposure and HLA in healthy donors. The PCR was carried out with 60 Vbeta primers and 13 Jbeta primers. Only in-frame clones appear in the TCRdb table, and some are missing; sequencing was by immunoSEQ multiplex PCR. The data contain 100,000 to 150,000 clones, 70% to 80% of them singletons. Material for sequencing was PBMCs. These receptors were obtained from a man aged 40-50 years in good health and CMV-seropositive.

In this sample, this clone turned up once. The chain links TRBV5-5 to TRBJ1-2; TRBD1 matches at 10 bases. Trimming removed 4 bases from V and 7 bases from J; junction bases left unmatched: 7. Germline values: CDR1 SGHKS, CDR2 YYEKEE (reference sequence). The CDR3 is made up of 14 amino acids. CDR3 DNA: TGTGCCAGCAGCGCCCGGGACAGGGGTCCTGGCTACACCTTC. The encoded protein is CASSARDRGPGYTF.

This chain links TRBV18 with TRBJ1-1; 7 bases fit TRBD1. The CDR3 runs 16 residues. V shed 3 bases and J 5 bases; nucleotides not matched to a gene: 12. From germline, CDR1 is KGHSH and CDR2 LQKENI. This CDR3 is CASSPDRSAGITEAFF. Here the CDR3 DNA reads TGTGCCAGCTCACCGGACAGGTCTGCTGGAATAACTGAAGCTTTCTTT.

V gene TRBV9 combines with J gene TRBJ2-5, with 8 bases matching TRBD2. The CDR3 length is 14 residues. V gave up 0 bases and J gave up 7 bases; unmatched junction bases: 5. The germline CDR1 and CDR2 sequences are SGDLS and YYNGEE. Here the CDR3 reads CASSVAGRAGTQYF. In nucleotides, the CDR3 is TGTGCCAGCAGCGTAGCCGGGAGGGCCGGGACCCAGTACTTC.

The rearrangement joins TRBV7-9 to TRBJ1-1; D gene uncertain. V was cut by 0 bases and J by 2 bases, with 7 bases left in between. Germline CDR1 is SEHNR and CDR2 is FQNEAQ (reference sequence). The CDR3 is made up of 14 amino acids. For the CDR3, the DNA is TGTGCCAGCAGCTTAGCGCTAGACAACACTGAAGCTTTCTTT. Residues: CASSLALDNTEAFF.

V is TRBV2 and J is TRBJ2-2; no reliable D call. Trimming took 4 bases from V and 5 from J, leaving 8 bases between them. This CDR3 is built from 13 residues. Germline CDR1 reads SNHLY; CDR2 reads FYNNEI. The CDR3 is CASSGSRTGELFF. CDR3 in DNA: TGTGCCAGCAGTGGTAGTCGAACCGGGGAGCTGTTTTTT.

The chain employs TRBV11-3 and TRBJ2-7; 7 bases line up with TRBD1. V shed 0 bases and J 1 base; nucleotides not matched to a gene: 3. CDR3 length: 15 residues. CDR1 SGHNT and CDR2 YENEEA come from the germline V gene. CDR3 DNA sequence: TGTGCCAGCAGCTTAGATGGGACAGATTCCTACGAGCAGTACTTC. Protein product: CASSLDGTDSYEQYF.

Points on this clone: Within the sample, other DNA sequences also encode this same CDR3. The chain couples TRBV7-6 to TRBJ1-1; no definite D call. Looked up from germline, CDR1 is SGHVS and CDR2 is FNYEAQ. V lost 1 base, J lost 2 bases, and 8 bases lay in between. The CDR3 consists of 14 residues. CDR3 amino acids: CASSLGGVNTEAFF. CDR3 bases: TGTGCCAGCAGCTTAGGCGGGGTTAACACTGAAGCTTTCTTT.

The gene calls are TRBV15 and TRBJ1-4, with 10 bases matching TRBD1. The CDR3 runs to 14 residues. The ends lost 6 bases at V and 7 bases at J; junction bases unmatched: 5. Germline V gives CDR1 LNHNV, CDR2 YYDKDF (reference sequence). The chain's CDR3 is CATRGDRGPEKLFF. The CDR3 DNA reads as TGTGCCACCAGAGGAGACAGGGGGCCTGAAAAACTGTTTTTT.

The chain combines TRBV27 with TRBJ2-7; TRBD2 matches 9 bases. The germline gives CDR1 MNHEY, CDR2 SMNVEV (reference sequence). After removal of 4 bases from V and 8 bases from J, the junction contained 3 bases not matched to a gene. This CDR3 contains 12 residues. The CDR3 spells CASSSGLAKQYF. The CDR3 region has the DNA TGTGCCAGCAGTTCGGGACTAGCTAAGCAGTACTTC.

The rearrangement uses TRBV27 and TRBJ1-2, with D hard to call. The CDR3 extends over 12 amino acids. Looked up from germline, CDR1 is MNHEY and CDR2 is SMNVEV (reference sequence). V lost 5 bases and J 8 bases, leaving 12 bases between the germline ends. This CDR3 reads CASSARAGGYTF. Written as DNA, the CDR3 is TGTGCCAGCAGTGCGCGGGCCGGGGGCTACACCTTC.